The rows below give T cell receptor beta chains drawn from one sample of a study of T cell responses to AZD1222 COVID-19 vaccine. Profiling relied on immunoSEQ multiplex PCR, and the TCRdb table lists in-frame clones only, not all of them. The table has around 120,000 clones, 87% seen once. The sequenced sample was peripheral blood, obtained 28 days after the second AZD1222 dose. The receptor source for this set is an adult who received the AZD1222 COVID-19 vaccine. The CDR3 runs from the conserved cysteine through the conserved F or W. The order of the fields is D gene, J gene, V gene, CDR3 protein. D genes are given only for firm matches.

>NA|TRBJ1-5|TRBV18
CASSPPDQPQHF
>NA|TRBJ1-2|TRBV18
CASSPQGYDGYTF
>NA|TRBJ1-1|TRBV3-1/TRBV3-2
CASSQVKGTEAFF
>NA|TRBJ1-1|TRBV11-2
CASSSSYGGGGDTEAFF
>TRBD1|TRBJ1-2|TRBV23-1
CASSHARTGYGYTF
>NA|TRBJ2-3|TRBV7-2
CAIEGQGPDTQYF
>NA|TRBJ2-1|TRBV28
CASSLYRPSSYNEQFF
>TRBD1|TRBJ1-2|TRBV4-3
CASSQREGAGYGYTF
>NA|TRBJ1-1|TRBV14
CASRKGYTEAFF
>TRBD2|TRBJ2-3|TRBV7-8
CASERGLATDTQYF
>NA|TRBJ1-2|TRBV19
CASSIGSNDGYTF
>NA|TRBJ1-2|TRBV7-9
CASSPPGGPRDGYTF
>NA|TRBJ2-3|TRBV15
CATSPQGAGLSTDTQYF
>TRBD1|TRBJ1-6|TRBV7-9
CASSPGQENSPLHF
>NA|TRBJ2-1|TRBV19
CASSIEAGGGYNEQFF
>NA|TRBJ1-6|TRBV6-4
CASSVSPGNSPLHF
>NA|TRBJ1-1|TRBV4-2
CASSQEGRLNTEAFF
>NA|TRBJ1-1|TRBV11-1
CASSFPPKEPEAFF
>NA|TRBJ2-7|TRBV3-1/TRBV3-2
CASSVDTAAHNEQYF
>NA|TRBJ1-6|TRBV5-1
CASSLSAANNSPLHF
>NA|TRBJ1-6|TRBV5-4
CASSYPQGSNSPLHF
>NA|TRBJ1-4|TRBV5-1
CASSFSGGDEKLFF
>NA|TRBJ1-1|TRBV5-1
CASSLVVGKMNTEAFF
>NA|TRBJ1-3|TRBV3-1/TRBV3-2
CASSQGNPNSGNTIYF
>TRBD1|TRBJ1-1|TRBV6-5
CASSYPRTGVGTEAFF
>NA|TRBJ1-1|TRBV19
CASRKGQRNTEAFF
>NA|TRBJ1-2|TRBV29-1
CSVGERSYGYTF
>NA|TRBJ2-7|TRBV27
CASRARDTEQYF
>TRBD1|TRBJ2-1|TRBV6-5
CASSSSGGVRFF
>TRBD1|TRBJ1-2|TRBV7-9
CASRADRGQLRGPLYGYTF
>NA|TRBJ1-3|TRBV29-1
CSVRPNGNTIYF
>NA|TRBJ2-7|TRBV6-6
CASRLGGYEQYF
>NA|TRBJ1-3|TRBV6-5
CASRREDRTGNTIYF
>NA|TRBJ1-5|TRBV15
CATSRGGRSNQPQHF
>NA|TRBJ1-6|TRBV30
CAWSVGRAYSPLHF
>NA|TRBJ1-5|TRBV4-1
CASSQDRAGRQPQHF
>TRBD1|TRBJ1-1|TRBV11-3
CASSPATGARMNTEAFF
>TRBD1|TRBJ1-3|TRBV7-2
CASSLGRQGIGNTIYF
>NA|TRBJ2-6|TRBV4-3
CASSQDKSSGANVLTF
>NA|TRBJ2-2|TRBV11-3
CASSFGRGFGELFF
>NA|TRBJ1-2|TRBV5-1
CASSPRRGLEGYTF
>NA|TRBJ1-4|TRBV7-8
CASSPFLRGSTNEKLFF
>NA|TRBJ2-5|TRBV10-3
CAISDRVQETQYF
>NA|TRBJ2-2|TRBV7-2
CASGGLNTGELFF
>NA|TRBJ2-3|TRBV5-1
CASSFRDSTDTQYF
>NA|TRBJ1-1|TRBV28
CASILRQGTTEAFF
>TRBD1|TRBJ2-5|TRBV7-2
CASSPRDRGRETQYF
>NA|TRBJ2-1|TRBV3-1/TRBV3-2
CASSLEDQVGLHGNEQFF
>NA|TRBJ1-4|TRBV19
CASMRSGTGEKLFF
>NA|TRBJ2-2|TRBV5-4
CASSLAVIAANTGELFF
>TRBD1|TRBJ2-7|TRBV28
CASSTPDRGREQYF
>NA|TRBJ2-7|TRBV7-2
CASSSQTGSSYEQYF
>NA|TRBJ2-3|TRBV9
CASSVPGDTDTQYF
>NA|TRBJ1-1|TRBV7-2
CASSLSGFTEAFF
>NA|TRBJ1-1|TRBV10-2
CASRGQGSMNTEAFF
>NA|TRBJ1-5|TRBV12-3/TRBV12-4
CASTVYSNQPQHF
>NA|TRBJ2-2|TRBV6-1
CASSELGRTGELFF
>TRBD1|TRBJ2-2|TRBV7-3
CASSSNRGSGELFF
>NA|TRBJ1-3|TRBV30
CAWSSTAGNTIYF